The next 2 T cell receptor beta chains were all read from a single sample in a study of cytomegalovirus exposure and HLA in healthy donors. A multiplex PCR was run with 60 Vbeta primers and 13 Jbeta primers. Profiling relied on immunoSEQ multiplex PCR, and the TCRdb table lists in-frame clones only, not all of them. The sample includes more than 85,000 clones, 65% to 85% of them seen just once. Source material: PBMCs. Every receptor here comes from a man aged 18-30 years in good health and CMV-seronegative.

The chain uses TRBV14 and TRBJ1-3; D unclear. The germline gives CDR1 SGHDN, CDR2 FVKESK. CDR3 length equals 15 residues. V lost 4 bases and J 0 bases, leaving 10 bases between the germline ends. The CDR3 sequence: CASSPTSFSGNTIYF. The CDR3, as DNA: TGTGCCAGCAGCCCAACGAGTTTCTCTGGAAACACCATATATTTT.

The chain joins TRBV6-4 to TRBJ2-1; 10 bases align to TRBD2. Germline CDR1 reads MRHNA; CDR2 reads SNTAGT. The CDR3 length is 15 residues. The junction had 7 bases not matched to a gene; V was cut back by 2 bases and J by 9 bases. CDR3 loop: CASSDERGGGGEQFF. CDR3 sequence (DNA): TGTGCCAGCAGTGACGAGCGGGGGGGTGGAGGTGAGCAGTTCTTC.